Below are 18 T cell receptor beta chains sequenced from a single sample in a study of siplizumab effects on memory and regulatory T cells. Clones were read by immunoSEQ multiplex PCR, and TCRdb kept only the in-frame ones, dropping some. The sample comprises over 100,000 clones, 93% of which are singletons, and around 0.15% rests with the top ten. Material for sequencing was non-Treg CD4+ T cells sorted from blood. The receptors shown here come from a human donor in good health.

The rearrangement uses TRBV7-8 and TRBJ1-2; D ambiguous. The germline V gene encodes CDR1 SGHVS and CDR2 FQNEAQ. This CDR3 has 14 residues. The V and J ends lost 1 base and 2 bases respectively, with 8 bases between them. This CDR3 reads CASSLGSQNYGYTF. Written as DNA, the CDR3 is TGTGCCAGCAGCTTAGGCTCCCAGAACTATGGCTACACCTTC.

The chain carries TRBV2 and TRBJ2-3; tentative D call: TRBD2 (6 bases). There are 15 residues in the CDR3. CDR1 is SNHLY and CDR2 is FYNNEI in the germline V gene. Trimming took 6 bases from V and 5 from J, leaving 18 bases between them. For the CDR3, the DNA is TGTGCCAGCAGCGGGGTGGGCGGGGTTAAAGATACGCAGTATTTT. This codes for CASSGVGGVKDTQYF.

The DNA of the CDR3 is TGTGCCAGCAGCCAAGAGTGGTCCGGCGTGGTGGTGCCCCAGCATTTT. Its translation: CASSQEWSGVVVPQHF. The chain is built from TRBV4-2 and TRBJ1-5; no clear D gene. This CDR3 spans 16 amino acids. V was shortened by 0 bases and J by 9 bases, with 18 bases between the two germline ends. Per germline, CDR1 LGHNA and CDR2 YNFKEQ.

The chain joins TRBV4-3 to TRBJ2-5; tentative D call: TRBD2 (6 bases). Germline-derived CDR1 and CDR2 are LGHNA and YSLEER. Trimming removed 0 bases from V and 5 bases from J, with 16 bases in between. The CDR3 length is 16 residues. Written as DNA, the CDR3 is TGCGCCAGCAGCCAAGATACCGGGACCGGAGGGGAGACCCAGTACTTC. This encodes CASSQDTGTGGETQYF.

This rearrangement joins TRBV2 to TRBJ2-5; the D gene is possibly TRBD1 (5 bases). V dropped 6 bases and J dropped 7 bases, with 12 bases sitting between them. Germline V lookup: CDR1 SNHLY, CDR2 FYNNEI. This CDR3 spans 12 amino acids. The CDR3 bases are TGTGCCAGCAGCGCAGGGATTGGGACCCAGTACTTC. This codes for CASSAGIGTQYF.

This chain joins TRBV13 and TRBJ1-1; TRBD1 agrees at 7 bases. This CDR3 comprises 16 residues. V shed 4 bases and J 4 bases; nucleotides not matched to a gene: 12. Germline lookup yields CDR1 PRHDT and CDR2 FYEKMQ (reference sequence). The CDR3 is CASSSYPGTAGTEAFF. DNA of the CDR3: TGTGCCAGCAGCTCCTACCCTGGGACAGCCGGCACTGAAGCTTTCTTT.

The chain employs TRBV7-3 and TRBJ2-2; D possibly uses TRBD1 or TRBD2 (6 bases each). Between the trimmed V and J ends, which lost 1 base and 10 bases, there was a span of 10 bases. CDR3 length: 13 residues. The V gene's germline CDR1 is SGHTA and CDR2 FQGTGA. The CDR3 protein is CASSLNRGEELFF. DNA for the CDR3: TGTGCCAGCAGCTTAAATAGGGGGGAGGAGCTGTTTTTT. The variable domain in full, with the rest retrieved from reference TRBV7-3 and TRBJ2-2, is GAGVSQTPSNKVTEKGKYVELRCDPISGHTALYWYRQSLGQGPEFLIYFQGTGAADDSGLPNDRFFAVRPEGSVSTLKIQRTERGDSAVYLCASSLNRGEELFFGEGSRLTVL.

Details on this clone: Other DNA sequences of this sample code for an identical CDR3. This chain uses TRBV29-1 with TRBJ1-4; D uncertain. The V gene lost 4 bases and the J gene lost 6 bases, with 6 bases spanning the gap. The CDR3 totals 11 residues. Germline V lookup: CDR1 SQVTM, CDR2 ANQGSEA. CDR3 bases: TGCAGCGTTGTAAGCTATGAAAAACTGTTTTTT. Translated: CSVVSYEKLFF.

The chain joins TRBV12-5 to TRBJ2-7; the D gene is possibly TRBD2 (5 bases). The V gene lost 1 base and the J gene lost 4 bases, with 8 bases spanning the gap. The length of the CDR3 is 13 residues. Looked up from germline, CDR1 is LGHNT and CDR2 is FRNRAP. CDR3 protein: CASGLGLTYEQYF. CDR3 nucleotides: TGTGCTAGTGGTTTGGGACTAACTTACGAGCAGTACTTC. The whole variable domain, remainder taken from reference TRBV12-5 and TRBJ2-7, is DARVTQTPRHKVTEMGQEVTMRCQPILGHNTVFWYRQTMMQGLELLAYFRNRAPLDDSGMPKDRFSAEMPDATLATLKIQPSEPRDSAVYFCASGLGLTYEQYFGPGTRLTVT.

J is TRBJ2-1 and V is TRBV28; D gene ambiguous. V was trimmed by 2 bases and J by 6 bases, leaving 5 bases between them. This CDR3 comprises 12 residues. Germline CDR1 reads MDHEN; CDR2 reads SYDVKM. The CDR3 DNA reads as TGTGCCAGCAGTTTAAGCCTCAATGAGCAGTTCTTC. Translating it yields CASSLSLNEQFF. The whole variable domain, remainder taken from reference TRBV28 and TRBJ2-1, is DVKVTQSSRYLVKRTGEKVFLECVQDMDHENMFWYRQDPGLGLRLIYFSYDVKMKEKGDIPEGYSVSREKKERFSLILESASTNQTSMYLCASSLSLNEQFFGPGTRLTVL.

The chain couples TRBV18 to TRBJ1-1; D gene uncertain. Germline CDR1 KGHSH, CDR2 LQKENI. V gave up 3 bases and J gave up 8 bases, with 10 bases separating them. The CDR3 is 12 amino acids. CDR3 DNA: TGTGCCAGCTCACCGCCGTACCCCGAAGCTTTCTTT. Its translation is CASSPPYPEAFF.

This clone was seen once. V and J are TRBV6-5 and TRBJ2-1; D unclear. V was cut by 2 bases and J by 9 bases, with 11 bases left in between. CDR1 is MNHEY, CDR2 SVGAGI, per germline. The CDR3 consists of 13 residues. The CDR3 DNA reads as TGTGCCAGCAGTTACAGGCCAGACGGTGAGCAGTTCTTC. Its protein product is CASSYRPDGEQFF.

The chain recombines TRBV6-6 with TRBJ2-3; D is perhaps TRBD2 (6 bases). Germline values: CDR1 MNHNY, CDR2 SVGAGI (reference sequence). The CDR3 contains 12 residues. Trimming took off 8 bases at V and 2 bases at J, with 8 bases between the two ends. The chain's CDR3 is CASGGSTDTQYF. As DNA, the CDR3 is TGTGCCAGCGGGGGGTCCACAGATACGCAGTATTTT.

This chain uses TRBV4-1 with TRBJ1-5; 10 bases are a match to TRBD1. J gave up 7 bases and V 3 bases, and 6 bases lay outside the gene matches. From germline, CDR1 is MGHRA and CDR2 YSYEKL. The CDR3 totals 15 residues. DNA for the CDR3: TGCGCCAGCAGCCAGACAGGGGGCGGACGCCAGCCCCAGCATTTT. Translating gives CASSQTGGGRQPQHF.

V gene TRBV6-1 combines with J gene TRBJ1-3; D gene uncertain. Germline CDR1 MNHNS, CDR2 SASEGT. This CDR3 region has 10 residues. The ends were cut back, 3 bases at V and 7 bases at J, with 1 base in the middle. In DNA, the CDR3 is TGTGCCAGCAGTGATAACACCATATATTTT. Its protein is CASSDNTIYF.

A note on this clone: The sample contains more than one DNA sequence encoding this CDR3. V and J are TRBV28 and TRBJ2-1; 14 bases line up with TRBD2. With V trimmed by 4 bases and J by 9 bases, 5 bases remained unmatched. The CDR3 loop spans 15 amino acids. Germline CDR1 is MDHEN and CDR2 is SYDVKM. This CDR3 is CASSSPGLAGVEQFF. The CDR3 DNA is TGTGCCAGCAGTTCCCCGGGACTAGCGGGGGTTGAGCAGTTCTTC.

The chain couples TRBV6-1 to TRBJ1-6, with D unclear. V shed 7 bases and J shed 6 bases, with 10 bases lying between them. Per germline, CDR1 MNHNS and CDR2 SASEGT. The CDR3 covers 13 residues. The CDR3 bases are TGTGCCAGCATGACCAGTTTTAATTCACCCCTCCACTTT. It yields the protein CASMTSFNSPLHF.

In nucleotides, the CDR3 is TGTGCCAGTAGTACCCCGCGGGGGGCCCTTGGACAGCCCCAGCATTTT. Translating it yields CASSTPRGALGQPQHF. The chain links TRBV19 to TRBJ1-5; a weak D match, TRBD1 (6 bases). The V end was cut by 4 bases, the J end by 7 bases, with 20 bases between. The CDR3 is made up of 16 amino acids. The germline CDR1 and CDR2 sequences are LNHDA and SQIVND (reference sequence).